This T cell receptor (beta chain) was documented in a study of shared clonotypes between healthy human individuals. Study-level points and caveats: Rarefaction exposed incomplete sorted-subset sequencing despite large depth. Non-shared clonotypes had lower generation probabilities than those shared by all four donors. The sharing of approximately 5.1% of naive CD4 clonotypes was seen across a handful of donors.

To note about this clone: Antigen unknown.

With 3 bases clipped from V and 2 bases from J, the junction kept 7 bases outside the gene matches. The CDR3 totals 15 residues. Germline loops: CDR1 LNHDA, CDR2 SQIVND (reference sequence). Here immunoSEQ multiplex PCR was the method, and the copy in TCRdb shows in-frame clones only, minus some. In the table there are approximately 2.5 million clones, 90% to 95% of which are singletons. CD45RA-negative memory and CD45RA+ naive subsets were split from the CD4+ cells. This chain connects TRBV19 to TRBJ2-7, with TRBD2 matching over 7 bases. The sequenced sample was naive CD4+ T cells from PBMCs. As to subset: CD45RA+ positively selected. The TCR sequence derives from a man younger than 35 in good health. Some clones in this sample may be carry-over from other donors' samples. CDR3 DNA: TGTGCCAGTAGTATCGTCAGCGGGGATACCTACGAGCAGTACTTC. Its protein product is CASSIVSGDTYEQYF.